This T cell receptor beta chain originates from a study of CD8+CD57+ T cells in acquired aplastic anemia. Overall study: Mean DNA quantity obtained from sorted CD4+ and CD8+ cells was around 2.9 ug.

Findings and caveats of the study: Between patients and controls, CD8+ Simpson's diversity did not vary significantly.

Trimming stripped 6 bases from V and 8 bases from J, with 11 bases between. Germline lookup yields CDR1 SEHNR and CDR2 FQNEAQ (reference sequence). The CDR3 consists of 13 residues. Notes on this clonotype: The antigen is undetermined. Since the CDR3 does not end with the conserved phenylalanine or tryptophan, this likely comes from a read error.

The template used for profiling TCR beta VDJ and CDR3 was genomic DNA. TCRdb re-called the reads through MiXCR, storing one row per CDR3 protein. Of approximately 58,000 distinct CDR3 sequences listed, approximately 50% were seen once; the top ten hold roughly 16%. The patients chosen for sequencing had shown expansion of CD8+CD57+ cells (detected by flow cytometry). In all patients, the disease was severe acquired aplastic anemia. All patients were therapy-naive when blood was sampled. This chain connects TRBV7-9 to TRBJ1-6, with D perhaps matching TRBD1 (5 bases). This clonotype originated in a human donor with aplastic anemia. Material: sorted CD4+, CD8+, or CD8+CD57+ T cells (not recorded which) from PBMCs. This CDR3 reads CASSPQGDSPLHL. The CDR3 DNA is TGTGCCAGCAGTCCCCAGGGCGATTCACCCCTCCACCTT.